Listed below are T cell receptor beta chains from one sample, sequenced in a study of tumor and adjacent non-tumor tissue in lung cancer. TCRdb re-analysed the multiplex PCR reads in MiXCR, keeping a single row per CDR3 protein. The table lists 70,000 to 90,000 distinct CDR3 sequences, under 70% of them singletons. The source material was distant non-tumor lung tissue. The receptors originated from a woman in her 50s with non-small cell lung cancer. Both conserved end residues are part of each CDR3. The D gene is left open where the match is weak. The listing skips clone size in some rows; elsewhere it reads once, few, many or a size class.

>TRBV4-1|many|TRBD1|TRBJ2-7
CASSRTGGQSYEQYF
TGCGCCAGCAGCCGAACAGGGGGGCAGTCCTACGAGCAGTACTTC
>TRBV12-3/TRBV12-4|many|-|TRBJ1-2
CASRPGDGAGYTF
TGTGCCAGCAGACCGGGAGACGGGGCGGGCTACACCTTC
>TRBV6-6|many|-|TRBJ1-2
CASSYLEPANYGYTF
TGTGCCAGCAGTTACTTGGAGCCAGCTAACTATGGCTACACCTTC
>TRBV29-1|few|TRBD2|TRBJ2-5
CSVTVSSGRVVEAQYF
TGCAGCGTTACGGTCAGTAGCGGGAGGGTTGTGGAGGCCCAGTACTTC
>TRBV20-1|many|TRBD1|TRBJ1-2
CSAQTGEGYYGYTF
TGCAGTGCTCAAACAGGGGAGGGGTACTATGGCTACACCTTC
>TRBV20-1|many|TRBD2|TRBJ2-1
CSASPSSGRGWNEQFF
TGCAGTGCTAGCCCGTCTAGCGGGAGAGGCTGGAATGAGCAGTTCTTC
>TRBV20-1|-|-|TRBJ2-1
CNARDSAISTNEQFF
TGCAATGCCAGGGACTCAGCCATATCTACCAATGAGCAGTTCTTC
>TRBV10-2|-|TRBD2|TRBJ2-7
CASSDPRLAGGDSYEQYF
TGCGCCAGCAGTGATCCCAGACTAGCGGGAGGAGATTCCTACGAGCAATACTTC
>TRBV20-1|-|-|TRBJ2-1
CSASGRMGHSEQFF
TGCAGTGCTAGTGGCAGGATGGGGCACAGTGAGCAGTTTTTC
>TRBV28|-|-|TRBJ1-4
CASNIPGNEKLFF
TGTGCCAGCAATATCCCGGGGAATGAAAAACTGTTTTTT
>TRBV24-1|few|-|TRBJ1-5
CATSGGTSNQPQHF
TGTGCCACCAGTGGGGGTACGAGCAATCAGCCCCAGCATTTT
>TRBV10-3|-|-|TRBJ1-2
CAISERGGGYTF
TGTGCCATCAGTGAGAGAGGGGGAGGCTACACCTTC
>TRBV6-5|-|TRBD1|TRBJ1-1
CASSGPRGRAFF
TGTGCCAGTAGCGGGCCCAGGGGGCGAGCTTTCTTT
>TRBV6-2/TRBV6-3|-|-|TRBJ1-2
CVISRGQGQDGYTF
TGTGTCATCAGCCGCGGGCAGGGGCAGGATGGCTACACCTTC
>TRBV20-1|-|-|TRBJ2-1
CSARYTDNEQFF
TGCAGTGCTAGGTACACAGACAATGAGCAGTTCTTC
>TRBV11-2|-|-|TRBJ2-1
CAGNPPGTTQNERFF
TGTGCCGGCAACCCCCCGGGAACTACCCAGAATGAGCGGTTCTTC
>TRBV29-1|-|TRBD2|TRBJ2-5
CSVAVNRGRDVESQYF
TGCAGCGTTGCGGTCAATAGAGGGAGGGATGTGGAGAGCCAATACTTC
>TRBV29-1|-|TRBD1|TRBJ2-5
CNVTGGRRLPGQGEEETQYF
TGCAACGTTACCGGGGGCAGGAGGTTACCCGGACAGGGGGAGGAAGAGACCCAGTACTTC
>TRBV20-1|medium-sized|TRBD1|TRBJ2-6
CSAIDRGSGANVLTF
TGCAGTGCTATCGACAGGGGATCCGGGGCCAACGTCCTGACTTTC
>TRBV18|-|-|TRBJ2-7
CASSPPFRLGGRNEQYF
TGTGCCAGCTCACCACCCTTCCGATTGGGGGGTCGGAACGAGCAGTACTTC
>TRBV29-1|many|TRBD2|TRBJ2-1
CSVEDLAGDSYNEQFF
TGCAGCGTTGAAGATCTAGCGGGAGATTCCTACAATGAGCAGTTCTTC
>TRBV20-1|many|-|TRBJ2-1
CSARGVADEQFF
TGCAGTGCTAGAGGGGTGGCGGATGAGCAGTTCTTC
>TRBV5-4|-|TRBD2|TRBJ2-5
CASSLNRGSYQEIQYF
TGTGCCAGCAGCTTGAATCGCGGGAGTTACCAAGAGATCCAGTACTTC
>TRBV28|-|-|TRBJ2-5
CAIRGSSSLETQYF
TGTGCCATCAGGGGAAGCTCCTCGCTGGAGACCCAGTACTTC
>TRBV28|many|-|TRBJ1-5
CASSGGGTSQPQHF
TGTGCCAGCAGCGGTGGAGGGACGAGTCAGCCCCAGCATTTT
>TRBV20-1|-|TRBD1|TRBJ1-4
CSTKHLDREREKLFF
TGCAGTACTAAACACCTCGACAGGGAGAGGGAAAAACTGTTTTTT
>TRBV7-9|-|-|TRBJ2-1
CASSPSGAGSYNEQFF
TGTGCCAGCAGCCCTAGTGGGGCAGGCTCCTACAATGAGCAGTTCTTC
>TRBV6-2/TRBV6-3|many|TRBD2|TRBJ2-1
CASSSLASGTNYNEQFF
TGTGCCAGCAGTTCCTTGGCTAGCGGTACAAACTACAATGAGCAGTTCTTC
>TRBV11-1|-|-|TRBJ2-1
CASRLGTNEKFF
TGTGCCAGCAGGCTAGGAACAAATGAGAAGTTCTTC
>TRBV20-1|many|-|TRBJ2-7
CSARVYWPDEQYF
TGCAGTGCTAGAGTCTACTGGCCCGACGAGCAGTACTTC
>TRBV4-1|-|-|TRBJ1-1
CAGSQDLYKGNTEALF
TGCGCCGGCAGCCAAGATCTCTACAAGGGGAACACTGAAGCTCTCTTT
>TRBV29-1|-|-|TRBJ1-1
CSVVRRNVNNEALF
TGCAGCGTTGTGAGACGGAATGTTAACAATGAAGCTCTCTTT
>TRBV11-2|medium-sized|-|TRBJ1-3
CASSLTRTQTGNTIYF
TGTGCCAGCAGCTTAACCCGGACTCAGACTGGAAACACCATATATTTT
>TRBV11-1|-|-|TRBJ2-7
CASSLRDWDEYEQYF
TGTGCCAGCAGCTTAAGGGACTGGGACGAATACGAGCAGTACTTC
>TRBV10-2|-|-|TRBJ1-3
CAGSEYRRVSGNTIYF
TGTGCCGGCAGTGAGTACCGGCGAGTTTCTGGAAACACCATATATTTT
>TRBV20-1|-|-|TRBJ2-1
CRARRLTNGQFF
TGCAGAGCTAGGCGGCTAACCAATGGGCAGTTCTTC
>TRBV4-1|-|TRBD2|TRBJ2-4
CASSPGSGRLANNIQYF
TGCGCCAGCAGCCCTGGTAGTGGAAGACTAGCCAATAACATTCAGTACTTC
>TRBV11-2|-|-|TRBJ2-1
CACSINPGTNEQFF
TGTGCTTGCAGCATTAATCCGGGAACGAATGAGCAGTTCTTC
>TRBV11-2|many|TRBD1|TRBJ1-2
CASSTTGVYGYTF
TGTGCCAGCAGCACCACAGGGGTCTATGGCTACACCTTC
>TRBV5-1|few|TRBD1|TRBJ1-6
CASSPGTVHSPLHF
TGCGCCAGCAGTCCCGGGACAGTTCATTCACCCCTCCACTTT
>TRBV11-1|-|-|TRBJ2-3
CASSIARWADTQYF
TGTGCCAGTAGCATAGCTAGATGGGCCGATACGCAGTATTTT
>TRBV11-1|-|-|TRBJ2-7
CASSPHGNTGRDERYF
TGTGCCAGCAGCCCTCATGGCAACACAGGCCGGGACGAGCGGTACTTC
>TRBV7-9|-|TRBD1|TRBJ1-4
CASSPDRGRNEKLFF
TGTGCCAGCAGCCCCGACAGGGGGCGGAATGAAAAACTGTTTTTT
>TRBV29-1|-|-|TRBJ2-1
CRVIPVRTLSNEQFF
TGCAGGGTTATACCCGTGCGGACATTAAGCAATGAGCAGTTCTTC
>TRBV5-5|-|-|TRBJ2-1
CASSLVGRGAYNELFF
-
>TRBV29-1|-|-|TRBJ1-2
CSVNGGTGYGYTF
TGCAGCGTCAACGGCGGCACCGGCTATGGCTACACATTC
>TRBV11-2|-|-|TRBJ2-5
CASSLWENLQGTQYF
TGTGCCAGCAGCTTATGGGAGAATTTACAAGGGACCCAGTATTTC
>TRBV11-1|-|-|TRBJ2-1
CASSLPPLDGHSF
TGTGCCAGCAGCTTACCTCCACTGGATGGGCACTCCTTC